The 31 T cell receptor beta chains reported below all come from one sample, sequenced in a study of blood T cell repertoires in COVID-19. Sequenced by immunoSEQ multiplex PCR; TCRdb stores in-frame clones only, minus some. The top ten hold less than 1.5% of the sample, which has more than 300,000 clones, more than 75% seen once. The sequenced material came from PBMCs or T cells enriched from blood (not recorded which). Receptor source: a woman aged 18-35 years who had recovered from COVID-19.

The genes are TRBV5-4 and TRBJ1-5; 8 bases match TRBD1. V lost 8 bases and J lost 5; bases outside the gene matches: 6. In germline, CDR1 is SGHNT, CDR2 YYREEE (reference sequence). This CDR3 is 13 amino acids long. CDR3 residues: CASGLQGDQPQHF. The CDR3 DNA is TGTGCCAGTGGTTTACAGGGGGATCAGCCCCAGCATTTT.

The chain recombines TRBV6-2 or TRBV6-3 with TRBJ2-1, with TRBD2 as a possible D gene (5 bases). The V end was cut by 4 bases, the J end by 2 bases, with 12 bases between. The CDR3 is 15 residues long. CDR1 and CDR2 from the germline V gene are MNHEY and SVGEGT. CDR3 loop: CASSSRAETYNEQFF. The CDR3 DNA sequence: TGTGCCAGCAGTTCGCGGGCCGAAACCTACAATGAGCAGTTCTTC.

The chain combines TRBV29-1 with TRBJ2-7, with 7 bases identical to TRBD1. Germline CDR1 and CDR2: SQVTM and ANQGSEA. V trimming: 7 bases; J trimming: 2 bases; junction bases outside the gene matches: 5. The CDR3 consists of 12 residues. CDR3 bases: TGCAGCGCCGGGACAGCCGCCTACGAGCAGTACTTC. This encodes CSAGTAAYEQYF.

The chain is built from TRBV9 and TRBJ1-2, with 7 bases matching TRBD1. The CDR3 runs 15 residues. From germline, CDR1 is SGDLS and CDR2 YYNGEE. V was pared by 0 bases and J by 1 base, with 3 bases of the junction left unmatched. The CDR3 DNA reads as TGTGCCAGCAGCGTAGACAGGGGAAGTAACTATGGCTACACCTTC. This gives the protein CASSVDRGSNYGYTF.

The table lists this clone with a few counts. DNA of the CDR3: TGTGCCAGCAGCCAAACCCGGACTAGCGGAATCTACGAGCAGTACTTC. Translation gives CASSQTRTSGIYEQYF. The chain employs TRBV3-1 (or the pseudogene TRBV3-2) and TRBJ2-7, with 10 positions matching TRBD2. The CDR3 sequence is 16 residues long. V lost 2 bases, J lost 3 bases, and 7 bases stayed unmatched. Per germline, CDR1 LGHDT and CDR2 YNNKEL (reference sequence).

This clone was found a few times. The V gene is TRBV5-4, the J gene TRBJ1-2; D remains unclear. Trimming took 6 bases from V and 7 from J, leaving 19 bases between them. Germline CDR1 reads SGHNT; CDR2 reads YYREEE (reference sequence). The CDR3 loop spans 14 amino acids. The DNA for the CDR3 is TGTGCCAGCATCCACCCCGGGTCGGATCCTGGCTACACCTTC. Its protein is CASIHPGSDPGYTF.

Comment on this clone: At one of its ends the junction is not consistent with the germline gene, which may arise from a read error. The chain uses TRBV7-7 and TRBJ2-7; 10 bases fit TRBD1. Germline CDR1 SSHAT, CDR2 FNYEAQ (reference sequence). The CDR3 covers 13 residues. The CDR3 loop reads CASSWGTGAEQYF. The CDR3 region has the DNA TGTGCTAGCAGTTGGGGGACAGGGGCCGAGCAGTACTTC.

V and J are TRBV3-1 (or the pseudogene TRBV3-2) and TRBJ1-5; D is perhaps TRBD1 (6 bases). The CDR3 covers 17 residues. Germline CDR1 and CDR2: LGHDT and YNNKEL (reference sequence). V lost 3 bases, J lost 0 bases, and 15 bases lay in between. The DNA of the CDR3 is TGTGCCAGCAGCCAGGATCGACAGGCCTATAGCAATCAGCCCCAGCATTTT. It is translated as CASSQDRQAYSNQPQHF.

The V call is TRBV7-9, the J call TRBJ1-6; possibly TRBD1 for D (5 bases). Germline CDR1 is SEHNR and CDR2 is FQNEAQ (reference sequence). This CDR3 comprises 15 residues. The V end lost 0 bases, the J end lost 7 bases, and 10 bases lay between the germline ends. In nucleotides, the CDR3 is TGTGCCAGCAGCTTAGCCACCAGGGCAAATTCACCCCTCCACTTT. As protein: CASSLATRANSPLHF.

V usage is TRBV10-2 and J usage is TRBJ1-5; TRBD1 aligns across 7 bases. The length of the CDR3 is 15 residues. Per the germline V gene, CDR1 is WSHSY and CDR2 is SAAADI. V lost 6 bases, J lost 1 base, and 6 bases stayed unmatched. Here the CDR3 DNA reads TGCGCCAGCAGCCTCGGACAGGTGAGCAATCAGCCCCAGCATTTT. This translates into CASSLGQVSNQPQHF.

This sequence joins TRBV4-1 and TRBJ2-2, with a possible D match to TRBD2 (5 bases). This CDR3 has 16 amino acids. Trimming shortened V by 0 bases and J by 7 bases, and 15 bases separated the two germline ends. Germline V gives CDR1 MGHRA, CDR2 YSYEKL. The CDR3 DNA is TGCGCCAGCAGCCAAGATACCGGGGTTGGGGACGGGGAGCTGTTTTTT. Its translation: CASSQDTGVGDGELFF.

The chain carries TRBV3-1 (or the pseudogene TRBV3-2) and TRBJ1-5; 7 bases are a match to TRBD1. The CDR3 contains 16 residues. After removal of 1 base from V and 0 bases from J, the junction contained 3 bases not matched to a gene. CDR1 and CDR2 (germline): LGHDT, YNNKEL (reference sequence). Here the CDR3 DNA reads TGTGCCAGCAGCCAAGCGGGACAGTATAGCAATCAGCCCCAGCATTTT. This translates into CASSQAGQYSNQPQHF.

The CDR3 DNA reads TGTGCCAGCAGCTTAAGGCAGTGGGAGGGCGGGGAGCTGTTTTTT. Protein: CASSLRQWEGGELFF. The chain is built from TRBV7-6 and TRBJ2-2; TRBD2 matches 7 bases. The V and J ends lost 2 bases and 7 bases, in that order; junction bases with no gene match: 7. The CDR3 runs to 15 residues. Germline values: CDR1 SGHVS, CDR2 FNYEAQ.

This clone was seen only once. The chain carries TRBV5-1 and TRBJ2-7; D is perhaps TRBD2 (5 bases). CDR3 length: 13 amino acids. The V gene's germline CDR1 is SGHRS and CDR2 YFSETQ. V was cut by 4 bases and J by 7 bases, with 15 bases left in between. CDR3 loop: CASSAAGEWEQYF. DNA for the CDR3: TGCGCCAGCAGCGCCGCCGGGGAGTGGGAGCAGTACTTC.

Only a few counts were recorded for this clone. The V call is TRBV7-9, the J call TRBJ2-1, with TRBD1 matching over 7 bases. V lost 1 base to trimming and J lost 6 bases; unmatched junction nucleotides: 3. The germline V gene encodes CDR1 SEHNR and CDR2 FQNEAQ (reference sequence). The CDR3 is 14 amino acids. CDR3 in amino acids: CASSLVPGGNEQFF. The CDR3 nucleotides are TGTGCCAGCAGCTTAGTTCCAGGGGGCAATGAGCAGTTCTTC.

The genes are TRBV5-1 and TRBJ1-2, with 10 bases fitting TRBD1. CDR1 is SGHRS, CDR2 YFSETQ, per germline. The CDR3 runs to 13 residues. With 7 bases clipped from V and 7 bases from J, the junction kept 7 bases outside the gene matches. The CDR3 DNA reads as TGCGCCAGCCTGGGACAGGGGATCTCTGGCTACACCTTC. Amino acid sequence: CASLGQGISGYTF.

The CDR3 region is CAWRSRTTYPVEQYF. Written as DNA, the CDR3 is TGTGCCTGGAGGTCCAGGACTACTTACCCGGTCGAGCAGTACTTC. The chain is built from TRBV30 and TRBJ2-7; the D gene is possibly TRBD2 (6 bases). CDR3 length equals 15 residues. Germline V CDR1 and CDR2: GTSNPN, SVGIG (reference sequence). Deletions cut 3 bases from V and 6 bases from J, with 21 bases between.

The chain combines TRBV3-1 (or the pseudogene TRBV3-2) with TRBJ2-3, with 10 bases aligning to TRBD2. The CDR3 loop spans 17 amino acids. Germline V CDR1 and CDR2: LGHDT, YNNKEL (reference sequence). Trimming at V came to 2 bases and at J to 1 base, leaving 6 bases not matched to a gene. CDR3 coding DNA: TGTGCCAGCAGCCAAAGAGTAGCGGGGGGCGGCACAGATACGCAGTATTTT. Residues: CASSQRVAGGGTDTQYF.

The genes are TRBV4-1 and TRBJ2-5, with TRBD2 matching over 10 bases. This CDR3 has 15 amino acids. Germline CDR1 and CDR2: MGHRA and YSYEKL. Unmatched junction bases numbered 9, after V lost 4 bases and J lost 7 bases. The CDR3, as DNA: TGCGCCAGCAGCCGGAGCGGGGGGGCCTTGGGGACCCAGTACTTC. This codes for CASSRSGGALGTQYF.

This chain uses TRBV10-3 with TRBJ2-1, with TRBD2 matching over 16 bases. Germline CDR1 is ENHRY and CDR2 is SYGVKD. Losses at the gene ends were 10 bases for V and 0 bases for J; bases not matched to a gene: 9. This CDR3 is built from 18 residues. CDR3 loop: CATTLGLAGGSSYNEQFF. The CDR3, as DNA: TGTGCCACCACTTTGGGACTAGCGGGGGGGAGCTCCTACAATGAGCAGTTCTTC.

The chain is built from TRBV9 and TRBJ1-2; D not certain. V shed 2 bases and J shed 0 bases, with 2 bases lying between them. Looked up from germline, CDR1 is SGDLS and CDR2 is YYNGEE. The CDR3 is made up of 12 amino acids. The DNA of the CDR3 is TGTGCCAGCAGCGTTACTAACTATGGCTACACCTTC. It is translated as CASSVTNYGYTF. The full variable domain, in which reference TRBV9 and TRBJ1-2 provide the parts outside the CDR3, is DSGVTQTPKHLITATGQRVTLRCSPRSGDLSVYWYQQSLDQGLQFLIQYYNGEERAKGNILERFSAQQFPDLHSELNLSSLELGDSALYFCASSVTNYGYTFGSGTRLTVV.

This chain uses TRBV9 with TRBJ1-4, with 9 bases matching TRBD1. After removal of 2 bases from V and 5 bases from J, the junction contained 4 bases not matched to a gene. CDR1 and CDR2 from the germline V gene are SGDLS and YYNGEE. This CDR3 contains 15 residues. The CDR3 DNA sequence: TGTGCCAGCAGCGTCGTCGGGACAGGGAATGAAAAACTGTTTTTT. Amino acids: CASSVVGTGNEKLFF.

The genes are TRBV2 and TRBJ2-5; D is perhaps TRBD2 (5 bases). Trimming shortened V by 6 bases and J by 5 bases, and 13 bases separated the two germline ends. The CDR3 length is 13 residues. Per germline, CDR1 SNHLY and CDR2 FYNNEI. CDR3 nucleotide sequence: TGTGCCAGCAGGCGGACTCCGGGCGAGACCCAGTACTTC. Protein sequence: CASRRTPGETQYF.

V gene TRBV2 combines with J gene TRBJ2-5; a possible D gene is TRBD1 (6 bases). CDR1 SNHLY and CDR2 FYNNEI come from the germline V gene. Between the trimmed V and J ends, which lost 7 bases and 1 base, there was a span of 10 bases. This CDR3 has 13 residues. CDR3 in amino acids: CASNQGPQETQYF. Written as DNA, the CDR3 is TGTGCCAGCAACCAGGGGCCCCAAGAGACCCAGTACTTC. Full variable domain (missing parts from reference TRBV2 and TRBJ2-5): EPEVTQTPSHQVTQMGQEVILRCVPISNHLYFYWYRQILGQKVEFLVSFYNNEISEKSEIFDDQFSVERPDGSNFTLKIRSTKLEDSAMYFCASNQGPQETQYFGPGTRLLVL.

The chain is built from TRBV6-5 and TRBJ2-1; a possible D gene is TRBD2 (5 bases). The germline V gene has CDR1 MNHEY and CDR2 SVGAGI. V lost 7 bases and J 5 bases, leaving 12 bases between the germline ends. The CDR3 is made up of 13 amino acids. The CDR3 spells CASKKGANNEQFF. Here the CDR3 DNA reads TGTGCCAGCAAAAAGGGAGCGAACAATGAGCAGTTCTTC.

The chain joins TRBV19 to TRBJ1-6; tentative D call: TRBD1 (6 bases). The germline V and J ends were trimmed by 6 bases and 0 bases, with 9 bases remaining between them. Germline assignment: CDR1 LNHDA and CDR2 SQIVND (reference sequence). This CDR3 region has 15 residues. The DNA for the CDR3 is TGTGCCAGTAGCTCGGACAGCTCCTATAATTCACCCCTCCACTTT. Its translation is CASSSDSSYNSPLHF.

This clone was detected once. This rearrangement joins TRBV6-5 to TRBJ1-1; no firm D call. The CDR3 contains 13 residues. In germline, CDR1 is MNHEY, CDR2 SVGAGI. With 6 bases removed from V and 0 bases from J, the gap between germline ends came to 8 bases. Here the CDR3 DNA reads TGTGCCAGCAGGAGGAAAGTGAACACTGAAGCTTTCTTT. This gives the protein CASRRKVNTEAFF.

V usage is TRBV4-3 and J usage is TRBJ1-3, with D unresolved. V was trimmed by 5 bases and J by 0 bases, leaving 17 bases between them. CDR3 length equals 17 residues. CDR1 and CDR2 (germline): LGHNA, YSLEER. CDR3 nucleotide sequence: TGCGCCAGCAGCGCAACAACCCAAATTGCCTCTGGAAACACCATATATTTT. Amino acid sequence: CASSATTQIASGNTIYF.

The V gene is TRBV6-2 or TRBV6-3, the J gene TRBJ2-7, with TRBD2 matching over 15 bases. Trimming removed 5 bases from V and 4 bases from J; junction bases left unmatched: 15. Per the germline V gene, CDR1 is MNHEY and CDR2 is SVGEGT. The CDR3 spans 19 residues. CDR3 sequence (DNA): TGTGCCAGCAGTCAACTACCCGGACTAGCGGGGGGGCCACTGTACGAGCAGTACTTC. Amino acid sequence: CASSQLPGLAGGPLYEQYF.

V is TRBV7-4 and J is TRBJ1-4; 11 nucleotides line up with TRBD1. The V segment lost 0 bases and the J segment 6 bases; nucleotides outside the gene matches: 12. The germline V gene encodes CDR1 SGHVT and CDR2 SQSDAQ. The CDR3 covers 19 residues. The CDR3 reads CASSLAAGQGAGRDEKLFF. Here the CDR3 DNA reads TGTGCCAGCAGCTTAGCGGCAGGACAGGGGGCGGGCAGGGATGAAAAACTGTTTTTT.

The chain links TRBV28 to TRBJ2-7; the D gene is possibly TRBD1 (5 bases). V was trimmed by 3 bases and J by 1 base, leaving 10 bases between them. This CDR3 has 14 residues. Germline V lookup: CDR1 MDHEN, CDR2 SYDVKM. The CDR3 is CASSLVPGSYEQYF. The CDR3, as DNA: TGTGCCAGCAGTTTGGTTCCAGGGTCCTACGAGCAGTACTTC.